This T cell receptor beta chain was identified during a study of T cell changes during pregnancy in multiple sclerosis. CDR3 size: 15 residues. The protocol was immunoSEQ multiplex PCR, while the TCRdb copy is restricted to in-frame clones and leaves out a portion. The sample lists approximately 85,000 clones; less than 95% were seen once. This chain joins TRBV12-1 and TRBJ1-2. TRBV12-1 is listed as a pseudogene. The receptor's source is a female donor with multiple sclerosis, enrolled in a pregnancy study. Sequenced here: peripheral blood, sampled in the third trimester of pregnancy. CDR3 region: CASSSQSSRNYGYTF. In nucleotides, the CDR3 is TGTGCCAGCAGCTCCCAATCGAGTCGGAACTATGGCTACACCTTC.